The sequence of this T cell receptor beta chain was determined in a study of T cells in tuberculosis. The data were produced by immunoSEQ multiplex PCR, yet TCRdb's version contains in-frame clones alone and is incomplete. Found here are around 30,000 clones, over 90% of them singletons; the top ten hold more than 4%. This clone has a handful of counts. Each clinical donor contributed on average approximately 90,000 T cells from unsorted cryopreserved PBMC. The specimen was PBMCs. This sequence was found in a donor aged 10-29 years with latent tuberculosis or without tuberculosis infection.

CDR3 sequence (DNA): TGTGCCAGCAGCACCCCAACCCTAGCGGGAGACGACAATGAGCAGTTCTTC. Encoded protein: CASSTPTLAGDDNEQFF. V and J are TRBV21-1 and TRBJ2-1; whether TRBD2, the table's D call, matches the DNA was not checked. TRBV21-1 is given as a pseudogene. This CDR3 comprises 17 residues.